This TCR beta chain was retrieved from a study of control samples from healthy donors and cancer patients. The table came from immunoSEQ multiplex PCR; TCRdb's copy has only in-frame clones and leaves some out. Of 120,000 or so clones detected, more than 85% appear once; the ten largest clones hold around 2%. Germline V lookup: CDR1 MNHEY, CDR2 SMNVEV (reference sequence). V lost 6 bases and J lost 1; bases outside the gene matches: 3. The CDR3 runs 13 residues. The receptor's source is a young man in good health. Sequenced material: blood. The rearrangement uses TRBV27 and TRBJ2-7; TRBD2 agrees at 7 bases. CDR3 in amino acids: CASRPSGSYEQYF. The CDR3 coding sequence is TGTGCCAGCAGGCCTAGCGGATCCTACGAGCAGTACTTC.